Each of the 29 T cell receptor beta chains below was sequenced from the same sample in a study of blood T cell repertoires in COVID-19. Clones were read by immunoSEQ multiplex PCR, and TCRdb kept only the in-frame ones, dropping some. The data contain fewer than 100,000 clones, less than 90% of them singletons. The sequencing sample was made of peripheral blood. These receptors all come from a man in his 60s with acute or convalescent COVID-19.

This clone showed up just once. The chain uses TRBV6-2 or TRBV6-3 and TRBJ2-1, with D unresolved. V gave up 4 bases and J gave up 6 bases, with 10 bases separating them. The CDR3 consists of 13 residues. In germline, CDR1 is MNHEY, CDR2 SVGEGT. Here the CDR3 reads CASSSWAGNEQFF. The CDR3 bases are TGTGCCAGCAGTTCTTGGGCCGGCAATGAGCAGTTCTTC.

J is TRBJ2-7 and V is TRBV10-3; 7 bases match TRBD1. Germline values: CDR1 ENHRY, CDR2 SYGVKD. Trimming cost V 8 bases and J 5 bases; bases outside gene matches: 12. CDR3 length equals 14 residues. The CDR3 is CAISVRDSVDEQYF. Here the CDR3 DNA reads TGTGCCATCTCCGTCCGGGACAGTGTAGACGAGCAGTACTTC.

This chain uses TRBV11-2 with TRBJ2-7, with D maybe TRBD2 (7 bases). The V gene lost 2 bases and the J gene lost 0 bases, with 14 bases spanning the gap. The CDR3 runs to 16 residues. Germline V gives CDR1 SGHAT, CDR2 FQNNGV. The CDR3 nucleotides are TGTGCCAGCAGCTTATTAACGGGGGGCAGCTCCTACGAGCAGTACTTC. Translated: CASSLLTGGSSYEQYF.

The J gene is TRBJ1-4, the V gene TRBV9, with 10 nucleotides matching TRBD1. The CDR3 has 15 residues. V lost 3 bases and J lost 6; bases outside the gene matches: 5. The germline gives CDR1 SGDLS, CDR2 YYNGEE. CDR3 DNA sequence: TGTGCCAGCAGCGCCGGGGGACAGGGGTATGAAAAACTGTTTTTT. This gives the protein CASSAGGQGYEKLFF. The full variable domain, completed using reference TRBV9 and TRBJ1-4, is DSGVTQTPKHLITATGQRVTLRCSPRSGDLSVYWYQQSLDQGLQFLIQYYNGEERAKGNILERFSAQQFPDLHSELNLSSLELGDSALYFCASSAGGQGYEKLFFGSGTQLSVL.

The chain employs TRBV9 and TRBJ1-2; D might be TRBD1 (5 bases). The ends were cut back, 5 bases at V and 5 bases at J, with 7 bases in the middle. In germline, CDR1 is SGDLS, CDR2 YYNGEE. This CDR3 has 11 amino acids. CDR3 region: CASSQGYGYTF. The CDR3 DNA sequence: TGTGCCAGCAGTCAGGGTTATGGCTACACCTTC.

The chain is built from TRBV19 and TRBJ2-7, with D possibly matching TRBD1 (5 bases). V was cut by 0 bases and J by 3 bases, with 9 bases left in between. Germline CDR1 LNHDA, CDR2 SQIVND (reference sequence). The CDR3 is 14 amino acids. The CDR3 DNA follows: TGTGCCAGTAGTATAGAAGACAGATTCTACGAGCAGTACTTC. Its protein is CASSIEDRFYEQYF.

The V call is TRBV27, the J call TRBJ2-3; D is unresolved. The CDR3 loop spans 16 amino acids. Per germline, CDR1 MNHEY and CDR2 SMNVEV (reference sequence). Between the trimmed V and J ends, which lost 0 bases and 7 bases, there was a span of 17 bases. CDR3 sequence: CASSLSAGIIPNTQYF. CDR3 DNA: TGTGCCAGCAGTTTATCGGCAGGTATAATTCCTAATACGCAGTATTTT.

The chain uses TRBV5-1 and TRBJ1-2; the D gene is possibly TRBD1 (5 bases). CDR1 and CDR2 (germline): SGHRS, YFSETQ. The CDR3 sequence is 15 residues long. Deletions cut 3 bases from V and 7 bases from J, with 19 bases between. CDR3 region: CASSWSREAGGGYTF. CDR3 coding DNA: TGCGCCAGCAGCTGGAGTCGTGAGGCCGGGGGTGGCTACACCTTC.

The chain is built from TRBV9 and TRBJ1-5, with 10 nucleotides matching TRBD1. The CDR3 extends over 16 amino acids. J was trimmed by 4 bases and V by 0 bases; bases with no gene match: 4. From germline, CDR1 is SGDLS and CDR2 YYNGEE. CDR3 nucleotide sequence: TGTGCCAGCAGCGTAGCGGGACAGGGGTGTAATCAGCCCCAGCATTTT. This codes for CASSVAGQGCNQPQHF.

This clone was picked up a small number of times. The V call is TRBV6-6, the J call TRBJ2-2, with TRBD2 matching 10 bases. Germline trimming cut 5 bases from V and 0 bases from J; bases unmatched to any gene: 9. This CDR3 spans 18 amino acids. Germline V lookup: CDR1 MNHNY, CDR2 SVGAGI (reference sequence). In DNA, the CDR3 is TGTGCCAGCAGTCGTAGCTCCGGGACTAGCGCGAACACCGGGGAGCTGTTTTTT. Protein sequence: CASSRSSGTSANTGELFF.

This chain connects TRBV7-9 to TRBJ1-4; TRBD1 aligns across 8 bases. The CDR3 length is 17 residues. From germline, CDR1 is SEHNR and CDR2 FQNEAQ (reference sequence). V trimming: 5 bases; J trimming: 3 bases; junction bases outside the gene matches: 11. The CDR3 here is CASSRPTGVLPNEKLFF. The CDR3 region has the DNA TGTGCCAGCAGCCGGCCGACAGGGGTGTTGCCTAATGAAAAACTGTTTTTT.

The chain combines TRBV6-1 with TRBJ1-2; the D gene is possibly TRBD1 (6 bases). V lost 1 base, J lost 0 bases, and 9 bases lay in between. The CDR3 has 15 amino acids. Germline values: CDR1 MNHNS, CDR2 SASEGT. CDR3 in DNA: TGTGCCAGCAGTGAAGGACAGGCAGCTAACTATGGCTACACCTTC. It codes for CASSEGQAANYGYTF.

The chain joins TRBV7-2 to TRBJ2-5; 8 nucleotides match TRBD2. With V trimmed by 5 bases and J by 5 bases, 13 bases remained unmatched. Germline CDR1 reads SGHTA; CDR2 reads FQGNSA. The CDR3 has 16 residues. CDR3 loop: CASSPRLAGLGETQYF. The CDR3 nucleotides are TGTGCCAGCAGCCCCCGGCTAGCGGGCTTGGGGGAGACCCAGTACTTC.

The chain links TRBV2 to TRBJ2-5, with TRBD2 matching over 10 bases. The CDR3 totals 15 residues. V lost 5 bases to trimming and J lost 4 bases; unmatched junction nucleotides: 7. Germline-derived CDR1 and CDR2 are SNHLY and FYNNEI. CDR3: CASSLAGGGSETQYF. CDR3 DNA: TGTGCCAGCAGTTTAGCGGGAGGCGGTTCAGAGACCCAGTACTTC.

CDR3 residues: CASSLGSAENQPQHF. The CDR3, as DNA: TGCGCCAGCAGCTTGGGTTCGGCGGAGAATCAGCCCCAGCATTTT. The rearrangement joins TRBV5-1 to TRBJ1-5; the D is unclear. The V and J ends lost 0 bases and 4 bases respectively, with 11 bases between them. Germline V gene sequence: CDR1 SGHRS, CDR2 YFSETQ. This CDR3 spans 15 amino acids.

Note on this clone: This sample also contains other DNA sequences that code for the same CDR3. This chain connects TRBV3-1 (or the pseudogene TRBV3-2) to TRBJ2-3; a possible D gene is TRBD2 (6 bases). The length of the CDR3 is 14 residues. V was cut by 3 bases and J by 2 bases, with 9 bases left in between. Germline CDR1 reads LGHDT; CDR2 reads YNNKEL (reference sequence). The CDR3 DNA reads TGTGCCAGCAGCCAGGGGGGACCCACAGATACGCAGTATTTT. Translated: CASSQGGPTDTQYF.

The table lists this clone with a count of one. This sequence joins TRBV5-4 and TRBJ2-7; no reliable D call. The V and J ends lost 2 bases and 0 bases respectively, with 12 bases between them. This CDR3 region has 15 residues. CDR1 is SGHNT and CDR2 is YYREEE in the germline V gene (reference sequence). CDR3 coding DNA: TGTGCCAGCAGCTTCGTAGGCGGTAGCTCCTACGAGCAGTACTTC. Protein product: CASSFVGGSSYEQYF.

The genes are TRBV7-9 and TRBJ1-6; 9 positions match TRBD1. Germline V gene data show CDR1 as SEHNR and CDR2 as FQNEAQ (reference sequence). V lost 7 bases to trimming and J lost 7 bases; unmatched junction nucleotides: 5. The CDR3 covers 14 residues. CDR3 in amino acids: CASTPGTGNSPLHF. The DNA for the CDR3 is TGTGCCAGCACCCCCGGGACAGGGAATTCACCCCTCCACTTT.

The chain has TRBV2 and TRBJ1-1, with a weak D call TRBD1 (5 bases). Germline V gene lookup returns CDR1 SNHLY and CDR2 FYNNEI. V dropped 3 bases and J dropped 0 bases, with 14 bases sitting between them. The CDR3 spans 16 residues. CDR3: CASSDSGFSMNTEAFF. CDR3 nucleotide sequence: TGTGCCAGCAGTGATTCAGGGTTTAGTATGAACACTGAAGCTTTCTTT.

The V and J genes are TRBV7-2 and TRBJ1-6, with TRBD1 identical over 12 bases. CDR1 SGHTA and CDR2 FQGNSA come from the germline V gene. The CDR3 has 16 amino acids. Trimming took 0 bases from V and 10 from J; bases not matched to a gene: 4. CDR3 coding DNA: TGTGCCAGCAGCTTAGCGGGACAGGGGGCACGGTCACCCCTCCACTTT. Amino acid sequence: CASSLAGQGARSPLHF.

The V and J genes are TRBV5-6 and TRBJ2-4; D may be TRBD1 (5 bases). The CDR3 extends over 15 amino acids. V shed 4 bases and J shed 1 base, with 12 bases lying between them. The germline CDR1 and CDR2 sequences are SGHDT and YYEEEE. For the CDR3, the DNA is TGTGCCAGCAGCCCAGGGTCGAGTGCCAAAAACATTCAGTACTTC. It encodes CASSPGSSAKNIQYF.

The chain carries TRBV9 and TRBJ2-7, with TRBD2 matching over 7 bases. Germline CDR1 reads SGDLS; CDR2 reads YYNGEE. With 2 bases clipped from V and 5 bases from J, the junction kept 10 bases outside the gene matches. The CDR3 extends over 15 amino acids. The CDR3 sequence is CASSVSSGALHEQYF. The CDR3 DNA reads TGTGCCAGCAGCGTTTCTAGCGGAGCCCTACACGAGCAGTACTTC. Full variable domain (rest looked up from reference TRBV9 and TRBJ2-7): DSGVTQTPKHLITATGQRVTLRCSPRSGDLSVYWYQQSLDQGLQFLIQYYNGEERAKGNILERFSAQQFPDLHSELNLSSLELGDSALYFCASSVSSGALHEQYFGPGTRLTVT.

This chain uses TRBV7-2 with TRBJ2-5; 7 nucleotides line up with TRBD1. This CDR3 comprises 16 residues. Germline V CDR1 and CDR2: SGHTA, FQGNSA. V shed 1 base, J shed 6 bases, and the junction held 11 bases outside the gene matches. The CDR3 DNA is TGTGCCAGCAGCTTAGGGGACAGTGCCTTTTCGAAGACCCAGTACTTC. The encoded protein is CASSLGDSAFSKTQYF.

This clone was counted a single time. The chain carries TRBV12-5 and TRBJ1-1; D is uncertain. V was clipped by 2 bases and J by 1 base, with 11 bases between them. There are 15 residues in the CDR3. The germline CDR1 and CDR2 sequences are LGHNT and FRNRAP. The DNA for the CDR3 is TGTGCTAGTGGTTTGCGAGGCACTTCGAACACTGAAGCTTTCTTT. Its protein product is CASGLRGTSNTEAFF.

CDR3 amino acids: CASSEQREVLGEQYF. In DNA, the CDR3 is TGTGCCAGCAGTGAGCAGCGGGAGGTTCTGGGCGAGCAGTACTTC. The V gene is TRBV6-1, the J gene TRBJ2-7; 9 nucleotides agree with TRBD2. The germline V gene encodes CDR1 MNHNS and CDR2 SASEGT. The CDR3 runs to 15 residues. The J segment lost 6 bases and the V segment lost 3 bases, leaving 9 bases of the junction unmatched.

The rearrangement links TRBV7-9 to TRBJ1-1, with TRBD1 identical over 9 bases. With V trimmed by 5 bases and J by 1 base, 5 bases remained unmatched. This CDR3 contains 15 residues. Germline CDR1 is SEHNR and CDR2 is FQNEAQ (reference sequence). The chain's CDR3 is CASSDTGGPNTEAFF. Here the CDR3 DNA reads TGTGCCAGCAGCGATACAGGGGGCCCGAACACTGAAGCTTTCTTT.

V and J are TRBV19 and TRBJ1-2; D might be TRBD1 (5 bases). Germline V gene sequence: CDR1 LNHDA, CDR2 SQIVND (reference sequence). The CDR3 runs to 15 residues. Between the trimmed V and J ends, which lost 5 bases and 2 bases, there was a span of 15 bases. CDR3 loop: CASSPWTDKNYGYTF. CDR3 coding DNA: TGTGCCAGTAGTCCGTGGACGGACAAGAACTATGGCTACACCTTC. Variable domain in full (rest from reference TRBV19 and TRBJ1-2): DGGITQSPKYLFRKEGQNVTLSCEQNLNHDAMYWYRQDPGQGLRLIYYSQIVNDFQKGDIAEGYSVSREKKESFPLTVTSAQKNPTAFYLCASSPWTDKNYGYTFGSGTRLTVV.

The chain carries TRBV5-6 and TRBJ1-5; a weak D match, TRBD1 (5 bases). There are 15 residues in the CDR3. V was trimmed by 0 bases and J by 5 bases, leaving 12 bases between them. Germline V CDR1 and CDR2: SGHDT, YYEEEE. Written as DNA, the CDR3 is TGTGCCAGCAGCTTGGCCGGAGGGGTTCATCAGCCCCAGCATTTT. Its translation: CASSLAGGVHQPQHF.

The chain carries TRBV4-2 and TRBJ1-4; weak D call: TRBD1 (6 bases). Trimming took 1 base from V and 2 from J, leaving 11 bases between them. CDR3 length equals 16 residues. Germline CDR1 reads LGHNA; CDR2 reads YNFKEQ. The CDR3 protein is CASSQGSTGTNEKLFF. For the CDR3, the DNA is TGTGCCAGCAGCCAAGGGTCTACAGGGACTAATGAAAAACTGTTTTTT.